The 9 T cell receptor beta chains in this list originate from one sample, sequenced in a study of CD8+CD57+ T cells in acquired aplastic anemia. Genomic DNA, serving as template, underwent TCR beta VDJ and CDR3 profiling. TCRdb passed the reads through MiXCR, listing each CDR3 protein once. Among more than 100,000 distinct CDR3 sequences listed, 48% were seen once. What was sequenced was sorted CD4+, CD8+, or CD8+CD57+ T cells (not recorded which) from PBMCs. These receptors were obtained from a human donor in good health, serving as a control.

At least ten counts were recorded for this clonotype. This may come from a read error, since a much larger clone is one base off. V usage is TRBV2 and J usage is TRBJ1-6; D is undetermined. The CDR3 covers 14 residues. The germline V gene encodes CDR1 SNHLY and CDR2 FYNNEI. CDR3 coding DNA: TGTGCCTGCAGTGAATGGGGTTATAATTCACCCCTCCACTTT. This codes for CACSEWGYNSPLHF.

This rearrangement joins TRBV5-6 to TRBJ1-2; 9 nucleotides agree with TRBD1. The germline gives CDR1 SGHDT, CDR2 YYEEEE. The CDR3 length is 17 residues. With 4 bases clipped from V and 0 bases from J, the junction kept 10 bases outside the gene matches. DNA for the CDR3: TGTGCCAGCAGCGCATATACAGGGGGCTCAGCTAACTATGGCTACACCTTC. This gives the protein CASSAYTGGSANYGYTF.

This clonotype showed up just a few times. This chain connects TRBV28 to TRBJ1-2; D perhaps matches TRBD1 (5 bases). CDR1 and CDR2 (germline): MDHEN, SYDVKM. The CDR3 is made up of 18 amino acids. V dropped 3 bases and J dropped 4 bases, with 24 bases sitting between them. The CDR3 DNA reads as TGTGCCAGCAGTTTTCCGAGGACACTGACCACGAATTTCTATGGCTACACCTTC. It translates to CASSFPRTLTTNFYGYTF.

This clonotype was observed once. This rearrangement joins TRBV20-1 to TRBJ1-1; D is ambiguous. This CDR3 has 14 amino acids. Germline V gene data show CDR1 as DFQATT and CDR2 as SNEGSKA (reference sequence). The V end lost 3 bases, the J end lost 2 bases, and 13 bases lay between the germline ends. CDR3 sequence reads: CSASAPSLNTEAFF. The CDR3 nucleotides are TGCAGTGCTAGTGCCCCCAGCTTAAACACTGAAGCTTTCTTT.

The CDR3 region has the DNA TGCAGTGCTAGAGATACGTTTGGGCTAGCGGGAAGGCGGGGGAATGAGCAGTTCTTC. It specifies CSARDTFGLAGRRGNEQFF. The chain employs TRBV20-1 and TRBJ2-1; TRBD2 agrees at 9 bases. The germline CDR1 and CDR2 sequences are DFQATT and SNEGSKA (reference sequence). The CDR3 loop spans 19 amino acids. Trimming took 0 bases from V and 7 from J; bases not matched to a gene: 19.

The chain has TRBV15 and TRBJ1-2; no clear D. The V end lost 0 bases, the J end lost 4 bases, and 12 bases lay between the germline ends. The CDR3 consists of 15 residues. CDR1 and CDR2 from the germline V gene are LNHNV and YYDKDF (reference sequence). CDR3 DNA sequence: TGTGCCACCAGCAGAGAACCGAATGGGCCCTATGGCTACACCTTC. Protein: CATSREPNGPYGYTF.

The V and J genes are TRBV11-1 and TRBJ2-1; D gene uncertain. The germline gives CDR1 SGHAT, CDR2 FQDESV (reference sequence). This CDR3 spans 14 amino acids. The ends were cut back, 1 base at V and 7 bases at J, with 11 bases in the middle. This CDR3 reads CASSLVSSGNEQFF. DNA for the CDR3: TGTGCCAGCAGCTTAGTTAGCTCCGGGAATGAGCAGTTCTTC. Looking up the rest from reference TRBV11-1 and TRBJ2-1 gives the full variable domain: EAEVAQSPRYKITEKSQAVAFWCDPISGHATLYWYRQILGQGPELLVQFQDESVVDDSQLPKDRFSAERLKGVDSTLKIQPAELGDSAMYLCASSLVSSGNEQFFGPGTRLTVL.

This clonotype showed up many times. The chain joins TRBV7-3 to TRBJ2-3; D might be TRBD1 or TRBD2, each matching 5 bases. Germline V gives CDR1 SGHTA, CDR2 FQGTGA. CDR3 size: 15 residues. V dropped 4 bases and J dropped 7 bases, with 18 bases sitting between them. The DNA of the CDR3 is TGTGCCAGCAGCTCTATGGGGCTAGCTAGGAATACGCAGTATTTT. It yields the protein CASSSMGLARNTQYF. Supplemented by reference TRBV7-3 and TRBJ2-3, the full variable domain reads GAGVSQTPSNKVTEKGKYVELRCDPISGHTALYWYRQSLGQGPEFLIYFQGTGAADDSGLPNDRFFAVRPEGSVSTLKIQRTERGDSAVYLCASSSMGLARNTQYFGPGTRLTVL.

This clonotype has at least ten counts. CDR3 residues: CASSSKDIGNTIYF. CDR3 DNA sequence: TGTGCCAGCAGCTCAAAGGACATAGGAAACACCATATATTTT. The V gene is TRBV11-3, the J gene TRBJ1-3, with D possibly TRBD1 on 5 matching bases. The CDR3 contains 14 residues. Germline lookup yields CDR1 SGHNT and CDR2 YENEEA. V was trimmed by 4 bases and J by 4 bases, leaving 11 bases between them.